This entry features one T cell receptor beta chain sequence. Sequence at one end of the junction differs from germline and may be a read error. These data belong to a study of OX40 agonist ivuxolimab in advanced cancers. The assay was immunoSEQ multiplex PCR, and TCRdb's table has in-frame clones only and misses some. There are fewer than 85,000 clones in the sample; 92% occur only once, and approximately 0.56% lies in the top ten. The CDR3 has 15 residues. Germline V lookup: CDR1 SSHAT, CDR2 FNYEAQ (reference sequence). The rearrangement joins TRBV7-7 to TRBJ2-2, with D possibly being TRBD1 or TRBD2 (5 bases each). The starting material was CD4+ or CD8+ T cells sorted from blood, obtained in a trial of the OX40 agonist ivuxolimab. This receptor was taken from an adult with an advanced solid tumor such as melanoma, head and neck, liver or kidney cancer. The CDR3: CASSSGTGNTGELFF. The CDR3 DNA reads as TGTGCTAGCAGCTCCGGGACGGGCAACACCGGGGAGCTGTTTTTT. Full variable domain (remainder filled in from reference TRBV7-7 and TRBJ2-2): GAGVSQSPRYKVTKRGQDVTLRCDPISSHATLYWYQQALGQGPEFLTYFNYEAQPDKSGLPSDRFSAERPEGSISTLTIQRTEQRDSAMYRCASSSGTGNTGELFFGEGSRLTVL.